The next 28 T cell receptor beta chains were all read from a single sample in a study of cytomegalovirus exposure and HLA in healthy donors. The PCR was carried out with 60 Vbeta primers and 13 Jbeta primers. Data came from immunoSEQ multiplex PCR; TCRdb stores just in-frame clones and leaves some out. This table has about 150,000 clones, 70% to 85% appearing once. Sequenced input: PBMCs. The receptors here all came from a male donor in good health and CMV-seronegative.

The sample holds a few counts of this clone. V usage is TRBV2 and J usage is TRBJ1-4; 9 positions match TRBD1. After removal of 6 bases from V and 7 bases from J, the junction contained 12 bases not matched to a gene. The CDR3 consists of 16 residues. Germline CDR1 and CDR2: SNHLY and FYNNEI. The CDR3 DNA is TGTGCCAGCAGAGAAAGACCGGGACAGGGAGGTGAAAAACTGTTTTTT. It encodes CASRERPGQGGEKLFF. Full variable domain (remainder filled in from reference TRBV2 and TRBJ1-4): EPEVTQTPSHQVTQMGQEVILRCVPISNHLYFYWYRQILGQKVEFLVSFYNNEISEKSEIFDDQFSVERPDGSNFTLKIRSTKLEDSAMYFCASRERPGQGGEKLFFGSGTQLSVL.

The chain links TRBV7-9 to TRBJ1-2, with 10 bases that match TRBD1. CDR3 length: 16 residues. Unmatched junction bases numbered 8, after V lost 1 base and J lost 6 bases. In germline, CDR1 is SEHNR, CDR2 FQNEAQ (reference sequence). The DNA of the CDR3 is TGTGCCAGCAGCTTAGGATCGGGACAGGGGATTGATGGCTACACCTTC. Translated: CASSLGSGQGIDGYTF.

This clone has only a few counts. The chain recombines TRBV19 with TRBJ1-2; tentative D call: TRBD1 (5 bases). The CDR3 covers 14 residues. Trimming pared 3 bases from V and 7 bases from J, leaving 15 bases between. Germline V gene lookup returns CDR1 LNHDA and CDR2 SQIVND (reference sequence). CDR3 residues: CASSIRAGEGGYTF. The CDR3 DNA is TGTGCCAGTAGTATCAGAGCGGGGGAAGGTGGCTACACCTTC. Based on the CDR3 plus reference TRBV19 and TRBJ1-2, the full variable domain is DGGITQSPKYLFRKEGQNVTLSCEQNLNHDAMYWYRQDPGQGLRLIYYSQIVNDFQKGDIAEGYSVSREKKESFPLTVTSAQKNPTAFYLCASSIRAGEGGYTFGSGTRLTVV.

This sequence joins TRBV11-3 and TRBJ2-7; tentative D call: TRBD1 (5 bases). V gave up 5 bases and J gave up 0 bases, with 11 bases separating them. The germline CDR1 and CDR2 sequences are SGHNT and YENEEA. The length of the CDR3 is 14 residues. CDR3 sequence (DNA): TGTGCCAGCAGCCCGCAGGGAAGCTCCTACGAGCAGTACTTC. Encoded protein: CASSPQGSSYEQYF.

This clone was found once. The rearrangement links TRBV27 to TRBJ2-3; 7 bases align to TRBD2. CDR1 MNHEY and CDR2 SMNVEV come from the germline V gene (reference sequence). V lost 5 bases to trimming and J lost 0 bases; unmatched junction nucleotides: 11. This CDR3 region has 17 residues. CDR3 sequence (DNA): TGTGCCAGCAGTCCCTCTAGGACTAGGGATAGCACAGATACGCAGTATTTT. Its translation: CASSPSRTRDSTDTQYF.

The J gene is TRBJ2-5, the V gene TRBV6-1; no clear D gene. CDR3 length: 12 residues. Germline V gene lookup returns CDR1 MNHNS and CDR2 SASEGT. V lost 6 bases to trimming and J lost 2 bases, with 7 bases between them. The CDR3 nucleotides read TGTGCCAGCAGGCTGAGACAAGAGACCCAGTACTTC. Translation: CASRLRQETQYF.

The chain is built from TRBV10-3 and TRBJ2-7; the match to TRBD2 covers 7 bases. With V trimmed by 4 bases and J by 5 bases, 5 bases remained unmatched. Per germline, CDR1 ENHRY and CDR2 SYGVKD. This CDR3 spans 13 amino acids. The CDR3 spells CAISGGGGDEQYF. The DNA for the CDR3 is TGTGCCATCAGTGGGGGCGGGGGAGACGAGCAGTACTTC.

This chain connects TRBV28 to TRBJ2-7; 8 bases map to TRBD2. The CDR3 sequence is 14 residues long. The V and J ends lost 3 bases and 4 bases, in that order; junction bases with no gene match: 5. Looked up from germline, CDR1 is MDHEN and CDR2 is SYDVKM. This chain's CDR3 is CASSFEREWYEQYF. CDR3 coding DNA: TGTGCCAGCAGTTTCGAGCGGGAGTGGTACGAGCAGTACTTC.

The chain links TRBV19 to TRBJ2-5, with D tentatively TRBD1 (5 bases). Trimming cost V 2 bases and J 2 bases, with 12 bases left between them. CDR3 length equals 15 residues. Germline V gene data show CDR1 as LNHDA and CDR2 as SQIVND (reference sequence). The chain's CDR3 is CASSIKWPGQETQYF. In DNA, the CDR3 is TGTGCCAGTAGTATAAAGTGGCCAGGGCAAGAGACCCAGTACTTC.

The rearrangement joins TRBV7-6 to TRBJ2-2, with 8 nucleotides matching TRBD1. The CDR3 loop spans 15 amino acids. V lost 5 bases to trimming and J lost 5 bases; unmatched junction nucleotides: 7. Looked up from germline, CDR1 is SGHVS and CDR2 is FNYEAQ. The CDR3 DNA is TGTGCCAGCAGCCCCTGGACAGGGCCGACCGGGGAGCTGTTTTTT. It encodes CASSPWTGPTGELFF.

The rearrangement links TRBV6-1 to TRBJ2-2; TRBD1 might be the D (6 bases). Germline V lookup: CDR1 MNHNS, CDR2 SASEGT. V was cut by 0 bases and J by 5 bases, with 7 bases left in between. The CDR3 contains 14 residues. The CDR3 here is CASSEADRTGELFF. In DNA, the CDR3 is TGTGCCAGCAGTGAAGCGGACAGAACCGGGGAGCTGTTTTTT.

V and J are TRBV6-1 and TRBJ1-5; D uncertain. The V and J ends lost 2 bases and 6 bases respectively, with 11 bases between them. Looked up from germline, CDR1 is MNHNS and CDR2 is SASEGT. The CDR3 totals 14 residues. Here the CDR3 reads CASSERKTGQPQHF. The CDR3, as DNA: TGTGCCAGCAGTGAACGGAAGACGGGTCAGCCCCAGCATTTT.

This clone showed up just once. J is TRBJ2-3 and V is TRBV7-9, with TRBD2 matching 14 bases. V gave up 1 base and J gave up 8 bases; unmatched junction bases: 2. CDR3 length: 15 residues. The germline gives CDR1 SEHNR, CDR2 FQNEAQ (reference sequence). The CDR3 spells CASSLDGTSGGTQYF. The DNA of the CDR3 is TGTGCCAGCAGCTTAGACGGGACTAGCGGGGGTACGCAGTATTTT. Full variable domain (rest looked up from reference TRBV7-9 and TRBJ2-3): DTGVSQNPRHKITKRGQNVTFRCDPISEHNRLYWYRQTLGQGPEFLTYFQNEAQLEKSRLLSDRFSAERPKGSFSTLEIQRTEQGDSAMYLCASSLDGTSGGTQYFGPGTRLTVL.

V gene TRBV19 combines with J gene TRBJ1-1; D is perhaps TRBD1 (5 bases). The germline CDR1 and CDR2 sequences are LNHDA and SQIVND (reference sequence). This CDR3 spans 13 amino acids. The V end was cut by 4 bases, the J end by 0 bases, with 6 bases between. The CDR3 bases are TGTGCCAGTAGTAAACAGGTGAACACTGAAGCTTTCTTT. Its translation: CASSKQVNTEAFF.

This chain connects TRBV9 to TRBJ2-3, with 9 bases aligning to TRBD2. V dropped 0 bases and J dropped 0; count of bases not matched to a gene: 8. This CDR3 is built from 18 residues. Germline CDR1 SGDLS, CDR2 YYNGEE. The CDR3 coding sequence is TGTGCCAGCAGCGTAGAAGGTAGCGGGAGTTCTAGCACAGATACGCAGTATTTT. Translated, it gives CASSVEGSGSSSTDTQYF. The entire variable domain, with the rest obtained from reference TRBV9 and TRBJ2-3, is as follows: DSGVTQTPKHLITATGQRVTLRCSPRSGDLSVYWYQQSLDQGLQFLIQYYNGEERAKGNILERFSAQQFPDLHSELNLSSLELGDSALYFCASSVEGSGSSSTDTQYFGPGTRLTVL.

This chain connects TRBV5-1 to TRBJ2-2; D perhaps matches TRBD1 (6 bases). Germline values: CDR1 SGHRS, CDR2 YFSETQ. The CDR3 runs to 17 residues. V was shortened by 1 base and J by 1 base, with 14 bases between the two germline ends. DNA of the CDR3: TGCGCCAGCAGCTTGCGGGACACTATTTTGAACACCGGGGAGCTGTTTTTT. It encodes CASSLRDTILNTGELFF. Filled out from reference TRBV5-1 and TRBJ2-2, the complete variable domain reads KAGVTQTPRYLIKTRGQQVTLSCSPISGHRSVSWYQQTPGQGLQFLFEYFSETQRNKGNFPGRFSGRQFSNSRSEMNVSTLELGDSALYLCASSLRDTILNTGELFFGEGSRLTVL.

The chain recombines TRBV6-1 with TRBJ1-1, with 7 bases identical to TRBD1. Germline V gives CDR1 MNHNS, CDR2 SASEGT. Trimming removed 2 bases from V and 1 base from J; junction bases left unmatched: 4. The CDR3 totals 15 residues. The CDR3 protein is CASSEPGQTNTEAFF. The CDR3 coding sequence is TGTGCCAGCAGTGAACCGGGACAGACGAACACTGAAGCTTTCTTT.

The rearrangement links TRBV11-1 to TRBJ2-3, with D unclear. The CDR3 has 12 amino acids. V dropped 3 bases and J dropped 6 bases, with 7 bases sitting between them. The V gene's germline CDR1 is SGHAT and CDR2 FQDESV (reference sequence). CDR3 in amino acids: CASSFNGDTQYF. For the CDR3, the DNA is TGTGCCAGCAGCTTTAACGGGGATACGCAGTATTTT.

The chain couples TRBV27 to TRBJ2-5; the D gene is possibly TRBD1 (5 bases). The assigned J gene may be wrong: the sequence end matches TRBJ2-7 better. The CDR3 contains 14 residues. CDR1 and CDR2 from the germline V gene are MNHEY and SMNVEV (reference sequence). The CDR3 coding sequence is TGTGCCAGCAGTTTAAAGGGGCCCGTCTACGAGCAGTACTTC. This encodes CASSLKGPVYEQYF.

CDR3 in DNA: TGTGCCAGTAGTCGAGTAGGGACAGGGCCTCCTTCCTACGAGCAGTACTTC. Translated, it gives CASSRVGTGPPSYEQYF. The genes are TRBV19 and TRBJ2-7; 9 positions match TRBD1. With 5 bases clipped from V and 1 base from J, the junction kept 12 bases outside the gene matches. The length of the CDR3 is 17 residues. Germline V CDR1 and CDR2: LNHDA, SQIVND (reference sequence).

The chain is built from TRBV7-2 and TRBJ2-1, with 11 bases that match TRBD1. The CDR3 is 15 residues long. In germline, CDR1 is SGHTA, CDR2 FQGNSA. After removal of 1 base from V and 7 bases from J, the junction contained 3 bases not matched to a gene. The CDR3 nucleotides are TGTGCCAGCAGCTTAGTCCGGGACAGGGGGAATGAGCAGTTCTTC. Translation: CASSLVRDRGNEQFF.

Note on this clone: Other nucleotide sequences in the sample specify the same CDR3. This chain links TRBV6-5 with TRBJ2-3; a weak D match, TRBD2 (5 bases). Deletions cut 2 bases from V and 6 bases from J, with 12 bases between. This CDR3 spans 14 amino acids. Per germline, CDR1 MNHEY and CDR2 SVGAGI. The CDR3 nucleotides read TGTGCCAGCAGTTACGGAGGTCCTGTGGATACGCAGTATTTT. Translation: CASSYGGPVDTQYF.

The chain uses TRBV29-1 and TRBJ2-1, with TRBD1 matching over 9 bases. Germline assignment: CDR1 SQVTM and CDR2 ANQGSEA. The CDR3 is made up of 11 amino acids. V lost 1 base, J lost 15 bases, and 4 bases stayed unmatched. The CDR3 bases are TGCAGCGTTGAAGGGACAGGGGATCTGTTCTTC. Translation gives CSVEGTGDLFF.

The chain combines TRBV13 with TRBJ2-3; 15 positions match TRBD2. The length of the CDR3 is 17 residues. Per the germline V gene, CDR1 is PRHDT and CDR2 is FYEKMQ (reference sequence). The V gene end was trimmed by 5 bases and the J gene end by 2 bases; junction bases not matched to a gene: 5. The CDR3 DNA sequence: TGTGCCAGCAGCCTAAGGACTAGCGGGGGGGACACAGATACGCAGTATTTT. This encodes CASSLRTSGGDTDTQYF.

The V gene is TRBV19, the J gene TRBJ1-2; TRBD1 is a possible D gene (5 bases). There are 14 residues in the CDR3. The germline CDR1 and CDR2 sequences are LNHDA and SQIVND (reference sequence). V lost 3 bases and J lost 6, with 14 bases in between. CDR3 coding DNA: TGTGCCAGTAGTATGCTGACAGCTGGGCATGGCTACACCTTC. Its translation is CASSMLTAGHGYTF. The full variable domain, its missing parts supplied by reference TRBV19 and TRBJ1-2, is DGGITQSPKYLFRKEGQNVTLSCEQNLNHDAMYWYRQDPGQGLRLIYYSQIVNDFQKGDIAEGYSVSREKKESFPLTVTSAQKNPTAFYLCASSMLTAGHGYTFGSGTRLTVV.

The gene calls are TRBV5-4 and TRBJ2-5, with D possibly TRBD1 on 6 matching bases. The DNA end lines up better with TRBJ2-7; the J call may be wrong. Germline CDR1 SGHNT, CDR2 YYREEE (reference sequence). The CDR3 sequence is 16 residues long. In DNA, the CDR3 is TGTGCCAGCAGCCTATATTTTTTGACAGGAACCTACGAGCAGTACTTC. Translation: CASSLYFLTGTYEQYF.

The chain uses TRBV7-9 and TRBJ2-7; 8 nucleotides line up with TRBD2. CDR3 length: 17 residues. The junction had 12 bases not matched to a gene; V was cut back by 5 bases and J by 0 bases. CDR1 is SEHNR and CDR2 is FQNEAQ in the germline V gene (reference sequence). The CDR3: CASSGVRAGDGSYEQYF. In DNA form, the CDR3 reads TGTGCCAGCAGCGGGGTCAGAGCGGGAGACGGCTCCTACGAGCAGTACTTC.

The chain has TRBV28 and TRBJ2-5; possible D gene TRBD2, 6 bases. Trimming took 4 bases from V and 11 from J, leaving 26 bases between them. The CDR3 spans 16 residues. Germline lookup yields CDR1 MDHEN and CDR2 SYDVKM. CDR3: CASSSQTPGDRGEQYF. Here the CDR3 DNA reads TGTGCCAGCAGTTCACAAACACCGGGAGACCGGGGAGAGCAGTACTTC. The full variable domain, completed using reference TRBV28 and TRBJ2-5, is DVKVTQSSRYLVKRTGEKVFLECVQDMDHENMFWYRQDPGLGLRLIYFSYDVKMKEKGDIPEGYSVSREKKERFSLILESASTNQTSMYLCASSSQTPGDRGEQYFGPGTRLLVL.